The present TCR beta chain was sequenced within a study of blood T cell repertoires in COVID-19. Assay: immunoSEQ multiplex PCR; the TCRdb copy retains only in-frame clones and omits some. The profile covers approximately 150,000 clones, with roughly 82% appearing a single time and approximately 5% taken by the ten largest. The origin of this receptor is a human donor in a cohort sampled during active COVID-19. The source material was peripheral blood.

This CDR3 reads CASSPTGGNRGAYEQYF. The CDR3 DNA reads TGTGCCAGCTCACCAACAGGGGGGAACAGGGGTGCCTACGAGCAGTACTTC. This sequence joins TRBV18 and TRBJ2-7; 8 bases fit TRBD1. CDR1 is KGHSH and CDR2 is LQKENI in the germline V gene. J gave up 2 bases and V 2 bases, and 11 bases lay outside the gene matches. The CDR3 loop spans 17 amino acids.